The 18 T cell receptor beta chains below come from one sample, sequenced in a study of shared clonotypes between healthy human individuals. The table came from immunoSEQ multiplex PCR; TCRdb's copy has only in-frame clones and leaves some out. The sample shows about 680,000 clones, about 91% of them seen only once. The naive CD8 population came from CD45RO-negative cells selected for CCR7, without terminally differentiated effector memory CD45RA+ cells. Material for sequencing was naive CD8+ T cells sorted from blood. The receptors here all came from a man between 25 and 39 years old in good health.

The chain joins TRBV7-9 to TRBJ2-7; D is perhaps TRBD2 (5 bases). The V gene's germline CDR1 is SEHNR and CDR2 FQNEAQ (reference sequence). CDR3 size: 17 residues. V lost 5 bases to trimming and J lost 7 bases, with 27 bases between them. CDR3 residues: CASSPPNGKLDLGEQYF. CDR3 nucleotide sequence: TGTGCCAGCAGCCCCCCTAACGGGAAGTTAGACTTAGGTGAGCAGTACTTC.

This clone occurred once. This chain joins TRBV7-2 and TRBJ1-4; 10 bases are shared with TRBD1. Germline values: CDR1 SGHTA, CDR2 FQGNSA. Trimming took 1 base from V and 8 from J; bases not matched to a gene: 4. The CDR3 is made up of 15 amino acids. CDR3 region: CASSLVDRGEEKLFF. CDR3 in DNA: TGTGCCAGCAGCTTAGTGGACAGGGGGGAAGAAAAACTGTTTTTT.

The chain links TRBV16 to TRBJ2-7, with TRBD1 as a possible D gene (6 bases). This CDR3 contains 17 residues. Germline V CDR1 and CDR2: KGHSY, FQNENV. The V end lost 3 bases, the J end lost 1 base, and 19 bases lay between the germline ends. CDR3 sequence: CASSHSLAAGESYEQYF. CDR3 DNA sequence: TGTGCCAGCAGCCATTCCCTTGCGGCAGGGGAATCCTACGAGCAGTACTTC.

This sequence joins TRBV9 and TRBJ2-2; 7 bases agree with TRBD2. After removal of 4 bases from V and 0 bases from J, the junction contained 6 bases not matched to a gene. The CDR3 totals 16 residues. Germline lookup yields CDR1 SGDLS and CDR2 YYNGEE. The CDR3 DNA follows: TGTGCCAGCAGCCCCCGACTAGCTACGAACACCGGGGAGCTGTTTTTT. It is translated as CASSPRLATNTGELFF.

As DNA, the CDR3 is TGTGCCAGCAGTGGGGGAGTGGGGCAGAATGGCTACACCTTC. Encoded protein: CASSGGVGQNGYTF. The chain employs TRBV27 and TRBJ1-2; possibly TRBD1 for D (5 bases). V gave up 5 bases and J gave up 6 bases, with 16 bases separating them. This CDR3 has 14 residues. Per the germline V gene, CDR1 is MNHEY and CDR2 is SMNVEV (reference sequence).

The V call is TRBV9, the J call TRBJ2-6; the D gene is possibly TRBD2 (7 bases). Trimming left V 4 bases short and J 4 bases short, with 12 bases between. Per the germline V gene, CDR1 is SGDLS and CDR2 is YYNGEE. The CDR3 extends over 15 amino acids. CDR3 nucleotide sequence: TGTGCCAGCAGCCGGGGGGCTCTGGGGGCCAACGTCCTGACTTTC. Amino acids: CASSRGALGANVLTF.

V and J are TRBV4-3 and TRBJ2-7; TRBD2 aligns across 10 bases. Germline V gene lookup returns CDR1 LGHNA and CDR2 YSLEER. CDR3 length: 19 amino acids. V shed 0 bases, J shed 0 bases, and the junction held 11 bases outside the gene matches. CDR3 in amino acids: CASSQDLSGTSVSSYEQYF. Written as DNA, the CDR3 is TGCGCCAGCAGCCAAGACCTTTCCGGGACTAGCGTGAGCTCCTACGAGCAGTACTTC.

The gene calls are TRBV5-1 and TRBJ2-3, with 15 bases lining up with TRBD2. CDR3 length: 19 residues. Germline V CDR1 and CDR2: SGHRS, YFSETQ. J lost 4 bases, V lost 4 bases, and 13 bases had no gene match. CDR3 loop: CASSKGWTSGRGDSDTQYF. Here the CDR3 DNA reads TGCGCCAGCAGCAAAGGATGGACTAGCGGGAGGGGGGATTCAGATACGCAGTATTTT.

Written as DNA, the CDR3 is TGCGCCAGCAAGGGAGGGAGAACGTACAATGAGCAGTTCTTC. Encoded protein: CASKGGRTYNEQFF. The chain couples TRBV5-1 to TRBJ2-1; 7 positions agree with TRBD2. V gave up 6 bases and J gave up 4 bases; unmatched junction bases: 7. The CDR3 runs to 14 residues. CDR1 and CDR2 from the germline V gene are SGHRS and YFSETQ. The whole variable domain, filled in from reference TRBV5-1 and TRBJ2-1, reads KAGVTQTPRYLIKTRGQQVTLSCSPISGHRSVSWYQQTPGQGLQFLFEYFSETQRNKGNFPGRFSGRQFSNSRSEMNVSTLELGDSALYLCASKGGRTYNEQFFGPGTRLTVL.

In the case of this clone: Within the sample, other DNA sequences also encode this same CDR3. The chain links TRBV29-1 to TRBJ2-1; 8 nucleotides align to TRBD1. In germline, CDR1 is SQVTM, CDR2 ANQGSEA. V was clipped by 4 bases and J by 1 base; unmatched bases: 0. This CDR3 has 13 amino acids. CDR3 nucleotides: TGCAGCGTTGGGGACAGGTCCTACAATGAGCAGTTCTTC. Amino acids: CSVGDRSYNEQFF.

Worth noting for this clone: One base separates it from a far larger clone, so it is likely a read error. This chain uses TRBV11-2 with TRBJ2-1; D is unclear. Germline CDR1 is SGHAT and CDR2 is FQNNGV. The V end was cut by 1 base, the J end by 6 bases, with 4 bases between. CDR3 size: 12 residues. The CDR3 nucleotides read TGTGCCAGCAGCTTAGGAATCAATGAGCAGTTCTTC. As protein: CASSLGINEQFF.

This chain links TRBV6-1 with TRBJ1-2; 7 bases match TRBD1. With 3 bases clipped from V and 2 bases from J, the junction kept 3 bases outside the gene matches. There are 14 residues in the CDR3. Per germline, CDR1 MNHNS and CDR2 SASEGT. DNA of the CDR3: TGTGCCAGCAGTGAGATCAGGGGGAACTATGGCTACACCTTC. It specifies CASSEIRGNYGYTF.

CDR3 sequence reads: CASSVGTGVYEQYF. The CDR3 bases are TGTGCCAGCAGTGTGGGGACAGGGGTCTACGAGCAGTACTTC. The V and J genes are TRBV25-1 and TRBJ2-7, with 10 bases matching TRBD1. In germline, CDR1 is MGHDK, CDR2 SYGVNS. The CDR3 sequence is 14 residues long. V gave up 4 bases and J gave up 3 bases; unmatched junction bases: 3.

The chain employs TRBV29-1 and TRBJ2-1; 7 bases map to TRBD1. The germline V gene encodes CDR1 SQVTM and CDR2 ANQGSEA. This CDR3 spans 14 amino acids. V lost 5 bases to trimming and J lost 0 bases; unmatched junction nucleotides: 4. The CDR3 sequence: CSVRDRSSYNEQFF. CDR3 bases: TGCAGCGTTAGGGACAGAAGCTCCTACAATGAGCAGTTCTTC.

Points on this clone: Other DNA sequences of this sample code for an identical CDR3. This chain uses TRBV27 with TRBJ2-7; tentative D call: TRBD1 (6 bases). V lost 6 bases and J 2 bases, leaving 11 bases between the germline ends. The CDR3 has 13 residues. Germline CDR1 is MNHEY and CDR2 is SMNVEV (reference sequence). The CDR3 coding sequence is TGTGCCAGCAGCCTTACAGGGACCTACGAGCAGTACTTC. Translated: CASSLTGTYEQYF.

The chain recombines TRBV27 with TRBJ2-7; D is unclear. V lost 2 bases to trimming and J lost 2 bases, with 10 bases between them. The CDR3 is made up of 14 amino acids. Germline CDR1 reads MNHEY; CDR2 reads SMNVEV (reference sequence). The CDR3 sequence: CASSLAEKTYEQYF. Here the CDR3 DNA reads TGTGCCAGCAGTTTAGCGGAGAAGACCTACGAGCAGTACTTC.

The chain carries TRBV5-1 and TRBJ2-7, with 7 bases matching TRBD1. The germline CDR1 and CDR2 sequences are SGHRS and YFSETQ. Trimming at V came to 0 bases and at J to 7 bases, leaving 10 bases not matched to a gene. CDR3 length: 15 amino acids. Here the CDR3 DNA reads TGCGCCAGCAGCTTGGGTCGCACGGGGACAGAAGAGCAGTACTTC. Translated: CASSLGRTGTEEQYF.

The chain links TRBV23-1 to TRBJ1-2, with D uncertain. TRBV23-1 carries the ORF label, with uncertain function. With 5 bases removed from V and 8 bases from J, the gap between germline ends came to 24 bases. The CDR3 runs to 16 residues. Here the CDR3 DNA reads TGCGCCAGCAGTGGATCGACGAGAGCAGCGCGACTGGGCTACACCTTC. Amino acid sequence: CASSGSTRAARLGYTF.